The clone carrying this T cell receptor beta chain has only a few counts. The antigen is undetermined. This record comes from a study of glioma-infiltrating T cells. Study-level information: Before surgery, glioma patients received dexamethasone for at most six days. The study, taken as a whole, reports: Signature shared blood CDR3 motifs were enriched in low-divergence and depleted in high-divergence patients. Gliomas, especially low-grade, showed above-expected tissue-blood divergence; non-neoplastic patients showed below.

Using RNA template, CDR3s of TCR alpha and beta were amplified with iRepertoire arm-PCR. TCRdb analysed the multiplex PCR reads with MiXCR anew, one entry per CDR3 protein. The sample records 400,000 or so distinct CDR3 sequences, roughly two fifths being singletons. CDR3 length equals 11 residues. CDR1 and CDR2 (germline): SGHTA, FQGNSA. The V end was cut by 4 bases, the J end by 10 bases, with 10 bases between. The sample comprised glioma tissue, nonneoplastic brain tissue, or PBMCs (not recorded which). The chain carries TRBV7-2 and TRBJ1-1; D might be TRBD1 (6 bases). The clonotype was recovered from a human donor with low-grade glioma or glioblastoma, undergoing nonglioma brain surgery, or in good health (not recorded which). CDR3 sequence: CASSSGVRAFF. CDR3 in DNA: TGTGCCAGCAGCTCAGGGGTCCGAGCTTTCTTT.